Listed here are 32 T cell receptor beta chains from one sample, sequenced in a study of cytomegalovirus exposure and HLA in healthy donors. Here immunoSEQ multiplex PCR was the method, and the copy in TCRdb shows in-frame clones only, minus some. The sample lists about 190,000 clones; about four fifths were seen once. The sample was PBMCs. Receptors were obtained from a man aged 18 to 30 in good health and CMV-seropositive.

The chain is built from TRBV6-1 and TRBJ2-1, with a possible D match to TRBD1 (5 bases). The V gene's germline CDR1 is MNHNS and CDR2 SASEGT. V lost 3 bases and J lost 8, with 11 bases in between. The CDR3 runs to 13 residues. The CDR3 loop is CASSETRAHEQFF. The DNA of the CDR3 is TGTGCCAGCAGTGAGACCAGGGCCCATGAGCAGTTCTTC.

The rearrangement uses TRBV2 and TRBJ2-2; 9 bases line up with TRBD1. CDR1 and CDR2 (germline): SNHLY, FYNNEI. The CDR3 is 15 residues long. After removal of 6 bases from V and 1 base from J, the junction contained 3 bases not matched to a gene. The CDR3 reads CASRGTGRNTGELFF. The CDR3 region has the DNA TGTGCCAGCAGAGGGACAGGGCGGAACACCGGGGAGCTGTTTTTT.

This chain uses TRBV27 with TRBJ1-5; TRBD1 matches 8 bases. Germline V lookup: CDR1 MNHEY, CDR2 SMNVEV (reference sequence). With 3 bases clipped from V and 10 bases from J, the junction kept 5 bases outside the gene matches. The CDR3 consists of 13 residues. As DNA, the CDR3 is TGTGCCAGCAGTTTGGGACAGGTTGGCCCCCAGCATTTT. Encoded protein: CASSLGQVGPQHF.

J is TRBJ2-1 and V is TRBV27, with 9 bases that match TRBD2. From germline, CDR1 is MNHEY and CDR2 SMNVEV (reference sequence). The CDR3 contains 15 residues. V lost 3 bases, J lost 2 bases, and 2 bases stayed unmatched. CDR3 sequence reads: CASSLSSGAYNEQFF. The CDR3 DNA follows: TGTGCCAGCAGTTTGTCTAGCGGGGCCTACAATGAGCAGTTCTTC.

The rearrangement links TRBV5-4 to TRBJ2-5; 15 bases agree with TRBD2. V dropped 3 bases and J dropped 5; count of bases not matched to a gene: 11. The CDR3 covers 18 residues. From germline, CDR1 is SGHNT and CDR2 YYREEE (reference sequence). CDR3 nucleotides: TGTGCCAGCAGCTCGGGACTAGCGGGAGGTGGCTCGGGGGAGACCCAGTACTTC. Protein product: CASSSGLAGGGSGETQYF.

The chain combines TRBV5-6 with TRBJ2-1; TRBD1 matches 8 bases. Germline V gene data show CDR1 as SGHDT and CDR2 as YYEEEE. The ends lost 4 bases at V and 1 base at J; junction bases unmatched: 10. The CDR3 consists of 17 residues. This chain's CDR3 is CASSLRQGIRSYNEQFF. CDR3 coding DNA: TGTGCCAGCAGCCTTCGACAGGGGATTCGGTCCTACAATGAGCAGTTCTTC.

The chain uses TRBV2 and TRBJ1-1; possible D gene TRBD1, 5 bases. V lost 6 bases, J lost 4 bases, and 15 bases lay in between. The CDR3 length is 14 residues. Germline V lookup: CDR1 SNHLY, CDR2 FYNNEI. Here the CDR3 DNA reads TGTGCCAGCAGCAAAAGTTCCGGGGGCACTGAAGCTTTCTTT. The encoded protein is CASSKSSGGTEAFF. The full variable domain, with the rest looked up from reference TRBV2 and TRBJ1-1, is EPEVTQTPSHQVTQMGQEVILRCVPISNHLYFYWYRQILGQKVEFLVSFYNNEISEKSEIFDDQFSVERPDGSNFTLKIRSTKLEDSAMYFCASSKSSGGTEAFFGQGTRLTVV.

The chain uses TRBV5-6 and TRBJ1-5, with D perhaps matching TRBD1 (5 bases). CDR1 SGHDT and CDR2 YYEEEE come from the germline V gene. CDR3 length: 16 amino acids. Trimming stripped 4 bases from V and 3 bases from J, with 17 bases between. The CDR3 DNA reads as TGTGCCAGCAGCCTACAGGACCGACGGATCAATCAGCCCCAGCATTTT. Protein: CASSLQDRRINQPQHF.

This rearrangement joins TRBV2 to TRBJ2-7; perhaps TRBD2 as D (5 bases). CDR1 is SNHLY, CDR2 FYNNEI, per germline. CDR3 length equals 11 residues. Trimming removed 8 bases at V and 3 bases at J, with 8 bases between. CDR3 nucleotide sequence: TGTGCCAGCCGAGGGATCTACGAGCAGTACTTC. Translating gives CASRGIYEQYF.

The chain links TRBV5-8 to TRBJ2-1; tentatively, D is TRBD1 (5 bases). The germline V gene encodes CDR1 SGHTS and CDR2 YDEGEE. This CDR3 is 14 amino acids long. The V end was cut by 3 bases, the J end by 5 bases, with 12 bases between. The CDR3 is CASSWGSPNNEQFF. The CDR3 DNA sequence: TGTGCCAGCAGCTGGGGCAGTCCGAACAATGAGCAGTTCTTC.

V gene TRBV11-2 combines with J gene TRBJ2-1; D uncertain. The V end lost 5 bases, the J end lost 2 bases, and 16 bases lay between the germline ends. The CDR3 covers 16 residues. Per germline, CDR1 SGHAT and CDR2 FQNNGV. The CDR3 sequence: CASSPPATTPYNEQFF. Here the CDR3 DNA reads TGTGCCAGCAGCCCCCCGGCTACTACGCCCTACAATGAGCAGTTCTTC. Combining the CDR3 with reference TRBV11-2 and TRBJ2-1 gives the whole variable domain EAGVAQSPRYKIIEKRQSVAFWCNPISGHATLYWYQQILGQGPKLLIQFQNNGVVDDSQLPKDRFSAERLKGVDSTLKIQPAKLEDSAVYLCASSPPATTPYNEQFFGPGTRLTVL.

This clone was detected only once. The V gene is TRBV30, the J gene TRBJ1-1; no clear D gene. Germline assignment: CDR1 GTSNPN and CDR2 SVGIG (reference sequence). Trimming took off 1 base at V and 11 bases at J, with 17 bases between the two ends. The length of the CDR3 is 13 residues. The CDR3 spells CAWSDRPRVWAFF. The CDR3 DNA reads as TGTGCCTGGAGTGACCGACCCCGGGTCTGGGCTTTCTTT.

This sequence joins TRBV15 and TRBJ2-2, with D hard to call. The CDR3 spans 16 residues. V was clipped by 0 bases and J by 7 bases, with 15 bases between them. Germline CDR1 reads LNHNV; CDR2 reads YYDKDF (reference sequence). The CDR3 DNA follows: TGTGCCACCAGCAGAGATTCTGCGCCCCGCGGCGGGGAGCTGTTTTTT. This codes for CATSRDSAPRGGELFF.

This clone was seen only once. The V and J genes are TRBV7-2 and TRBJ2-5; 15 bases map to TRBD2. The CDR3 extends over 15 amino acids. V lost 5 bases to trimming and J lost 5 bases; unmatched junction nucleotides: 3. Germline loops: CDR1 SGHTA, CDR2 FQGNSA. The CDR3 DNA reads as TGTGCCAGCAGCACCGGGACTAGCGGGAGGGAGACCCAGTACTTC. It specifies CASSTGTSGRETQYF. Full variable domain (outside the CDR3, taken from reference TRBV7-2 and TRBJ2-5): GAGVSQSPSNKVTEKGKDVELRCDPISGHTALYWYRQSLGQGLEFLIYFQGNSAPDKSGLPSDRFSAERTGGSVSTLTIQRTQQEDSAVYLCASSTGTSGRETQYFGPGTRLLVL.

The chain recombines TRBV9 with TRBJ1-1; perhaps TRBD1 as D (5 bases). Germline CDR1 and CDR2: SGDLS and YYNGEE. The CDR3 runs 15 residues. The ends were cut back, 3 bases at V and 0 bases at J, with 12 bases in the middle. CDR3 bases: TGTGCCAGCAGCGATCTGGGGGGGATGAACACTGAAGCTTTCTTT. Translation gives CASSDLGGMNTEAFF. Full variable domain (rest looked up from reference TRBV9 and TRBJ1-1): DSGVTQTPKHLITATGQRVTLRCSPRSGDLSVYWYQQSLDQGLQFLIQYYNGEERAKGNILERFSAQQFPDLHSELNLSSLELGDSALYFCASSDLGGMNTEAFFGQGTRLTVV.

A word on this clone: This same CDR3 is encoded by further DNA sequences in the sample. The rearrangement uses TRBV7-2 and TRBJ2-7, with 8 bases matching TRBD1. The CDR3 runs 14 residues. Unmatched junction bases numbered 4, after V lost 0 bases and J lost 6 bases. CDR1 and CDR2 (germline): SGHTA, FQGNSA. This CDR3 reads CASSLAGTGFEQYF. The CDR3 DNA sequence: TGTGCCAGCAGCTTAGCGGGGACAGGCTTCGAGCAGTACTTC. Complete variable domain (other parts from reference TRBV7-2 and TRBJ2-7): GAGVSQSPSNKVTEKGKDVELRCDPISGHTALYWYRQSLGQGLEFLIYFQGNSAPDKSGLPSDRFSAERTGGSVSTLTIQRTQQEDSAVYLCASSLAGTGFEQYFGPGTRLTVT.

This chain joins TRBV9 and TRBJ1-4, with 9 bases aligning to TRBD1. The CDR3 consists of 15 residues. Germline CDR1 is SGDLS and CDR2 is YYNGEE. After removal of 0 bases from V and 6 bases from J, the junction contained 3 bases not matched to a gene. The CDR3 bases are TGTGCCAGCAGCGTAGGTGGGACAGGGTATGAAAAACTGTTTTTT. It specifies CASSVGGTGYEKLFF.

This clone has more than one count but fewer than ten. This chain connects TRBV5-4 to TRBJ2-7; possibly TRBD2 for D (5 bases). V gave up 2 bases and J gave up 1 base, with 7 bases separating them. Germline CDR1 and CDR2: SGHNT and YYREEE (reference sequence). CDR3 length: 13 residues. CDR3 region: CASSFAGSYEQYF. In DNA form, the CDR3 reads TGTGCCAGCAGCTTTGCGGGTTCCTACGAGCAGTACTTC.

CDR3 nucleotide sequence: TGTGCCTGGAGTTCCGGGGACAGGGACTACGAGCAGTACTTC. It codes for CAWSSGDRDYEQYF. This chain joins TRBV30 and TRBJ2-7; TRBD1 matches at 9 bases. In germline, CDR1 is GTSNPN, CDR2 SVGIG (reference sequence). This CDR3 comprises 14 residues. The trim removed 2 bases at V and 3 bases at J, leaving 5 bases unmatched.

This sequence joins TRBV4-3 and TRBJ2-1, with 14 bases aligning to TRBD2. Germline V gives CDR1 LGHNA, CDR2 YSLEER. J gave up 1 base and V 0 bases, and 5 bases lay outside the gene matches. The CDR3 is 19 amino acids. This chain's CDR3 is CASSQDGWTSGGSYNEQFF. The CDR3 DNA is TGCGCCAGCAGCCAAGATGGGTGGACTAGCGGGGGGTCCTACAATGAGCAGTTCTTC.

V usage is TRBV28 and J usage is TRBJ2-7; D is perhaps TRBD1 (6 bases). The germline V gene has CDR1 MDHEN and CDR2 SYDVKM. V was trimmed by 5 bases and J by 1 base, leaving 18 bases between them. This CDR3 has 16 residues. CDR3 nucleotides: TGTGCCAGCAGTCTCCACCCGGACAGCTTATCCTACGAGCAGTACTTC. Amino acid sequence: CASSLHPDSLSYEQYF. The full variable domain, its missing parts supplied by reference TRBV28 and TRBJ2-7, is DVKVTQSSRYLVKRTGEKVFLECVQDMDHENMFWYRQDPGLGLRLIYFSYDVKMKEKGDIPEGYSVSREKKERFSLILESASTNQTSMYLCASSLHPDSLSYEQYFGPGTRLTVT.

The chain recombines TRBV30 with TRBJ2-5, with a weak D call TRBD2 (6 bases). In germline, CDR1 is GTSNPN, CDR2 SVGIG (reference sequence). This CDR3 contains 11 residues. V was clipped by 5 bases and J by 13 bases, with 17 bases between them. In nucleotides, the CDR3 is TGTGCCTGGGGGGCGCGGGGTGTGGGGTACTTC. It translates to CAWGARGVGYF.

J is TRBJ2-7 and V is TRBV30; TRBD1 aligns across 12 bases. The CDR3 sequence is 14 residues long. Per the germline V gene, CDR1 is GTSNPN and CDR2 is SVGIG (reference sequence). Unmatched junction bases numbered 10, after V lost 4 bases and J lost 9 bases. DNA for the CDR3: TGTGCCTGGACTAGGGACAGGGGGCGGGGCGGGCAGTACTTC. Residues: CAWTRDRGRGGQYF.

The chain employs TRBV4-1 and TRBJ1-5; D perhaps matches TRBD1 (6 bases). Germline V gene sequence: CDR1 MGHRA, CDR2 YSYEKL. The CDR3 has 17 amino acids. Deletions cut 0 bases from V and 4 bases from J, with 16 bases between. The CDR3 coding sequence is TGCGCCAGCAGCCAAGAAGGAAGGGGGGGTGGGAATCAGCCCCAGCATTTT. Amino acid sequence: CASSQEGRGGGNQPQHF.

Concerning this clone itself: A read error may explain this, as a much larger clone is one base away. The sample contains more than one DNA sequence encoding this CDR3. This chain uses TRBV11-2 with TRBJ2-7; D is unclear. This CDR3 is built from 11 residues. V was cut by 4 bases and J by 3 bases, with 4 bases left in between. CDR1 and CDR2 from the germline V gene are SGHAT and FQNNGV. In nucleotides, the CDR3 is TGTGCCAGCAGCTCCTACTACGAGCAGTACTTC. Protein product: CASSSYYEQYF.

The chain couples TRBV9 to TRBJ2-7, with TRBD2 matching over 16 bases. Germline lookup yields CDR1 SGDLS and CDR2 YYNGEE. This CDR3 is built from 16 residues. V was pared by 3 bases and J by 6 bases, with 6 bases of the junction left unmatched. CDR3 amino acids: CASSAGTSGREAEQYF. CDR3 DNA: TGTGCCAGCAGCGCCGGGACTAGCGGGAGGGAGGCCGAGCAGTACTTC.

The chain uses TRBV28 and TRBJ2-5; 12 nucleotides agree with TRBD1. Germline V gene data show CDR1 as MDHEN and CDR2 as SYDVKM. The CDR3 is made up of 16 amino acids. The trim removed 7 bases at V and 4 bases at J, leaving 10 bases unmatched. The CDR3 DNA reads TGTGCCAGCACCCTGTTGGGGGACAGGGGGCGAGAGACCCAGTACTTC. Translation: CASTLLGDRGRETQYF.

This chain links TRBV4-3 with TRBJ2-3; 10 bases map to TRBD2. Germline lookup yields CDR1 LGHNA and CDR2 YSLEER. V lost 0 bases to trimming and J lost 6 bases; unmatched junction nucleotides: 15. This CDR3 has 19 amino acids. The CDR3 here is CASSQDLSLSGRYYDTQYF. In DNA form, the CDR3 reads TGCGCCAGCAGCCAAGATCTTTCGCTTAGCGGGAGGTATTACGATACGCAGTATTTT.

This clone was recorded once. The chain is built from TRBV4-3 and TRBJ2-1; D gene unclear. The V end lost 0 bases, the J end lost 4 bases, and 13 bases lay between the germline ends. Germline V gives CDR1 LGHNA, CDR2 YSLEER. CDR3 length equals 16 residues. The CDR3 sequence is CASSQDAPPRYNEQFF. In nucleotides, the CDR3 is TGCGCCAGCAGCCAAGATGCCCCCCCGAGGTACAATGAGCAGTTCTTC.

J is TRBJ1-5 and V is TRBV15; TRBD1 might be the D (5 bases). CDR1 and CDR2 from the germline V gene are LNHNV and YYDKDF (reference sequence). CDR3 length: 15 amino acids. Trimming removed 4 bases from V and 6 bases from J, with 16 bases in between. The CDR3: CATSISRQGGQPQHF. CDR3 sequence (DNA): TGTGCCACCAGCATTTCGAGGCAGGGTGGTCAGCCCCAGCATTTT.

This rearrangement joins TRBV27 to TRBJ1-1, with 7 bases aligning to TRBD1. Germline CDR1 is MNHEY and CDR2 is SMNVEV (reference sequence). Trimming cost V 6 bases and J 7 bases; bases outside gene matches: 5. The CDR3 totals 12 residues. This CDR3 reads CASRFRGSEAFF. As DNA, the CDR3 is TGTGCCAGCAGGTTCAGGGGGAGTGAAGCTTTCTTT.

This chain joins TRBV19 and TRBJ1-2, with a possible D match to TRBD1 (6 bases). Trimming removed 3 bases from V and 8 bases from J, with 16 bases in between. Per germline, CDR1 LNHDA and CDR2 SQIVND (reference sequence). CDR3 size: 14 residues. Here the CDR3 DNA reads TGTGCCAGTAGTATTGGGGACACCAGCGCGGGCTACACCTTC. Translated, it gives CASSIGDTSAGYTF.